These 16 T cell receptor beta chains share one sample of origin, sequenced in a study of shared clonotypes between healthy human individuals. The table came from immunoSEQ multiplex PCR; TCRdb's copy has only in-frame clones and leaves some out. This sample has 2 million to 2.5 million clones; 92% occur once, and the top ten carry about 0.36%. The sequenced material came from naive CD4+ T cells from PBMCs. Regarding subset: CD45RA+ positively selected. The receptors were gathered from a man younger than 35 in good health. Some clones in this sample may be carry-over from other donors' samples.

V gene TRBV7-3 combines with J gene TRBJ2-1; the match to TRBD2 covers 10 bases. V was clipped by 5 bases and J by 6 bases; unmatched bases: 7. The germline V gene encodes CDR1 SGHTA and CDR2 FQGTGA. The CDR3 runs to 15 residues. For the CDR3, the DNA is TGTGCCAGCAGCGCCAGCGGGAGGGAAGTCAATGAGCAGTTCTTC. The encoded protein is CASSASGREVNEQFF.

This clone has only one observation. The rearrangement links TRBV5-4 to TRBJ2-1, with a possible D match to TRBD1 (6 bases). Looked up from germline, CDR1 is SGHNT and CDR2 is YYREEE (reference sequence). CDR3 length equals 14 residues. The germline V and J ends were trimmed by 7 bases and 7 bases, with 18 bases remaining between them. The chain's CDR3 is CASQNRVMGNEQFF. The CDR3 DNA sequence: TGTGCCAGCCAAAACAGGGTTATGGGGAATGAGCAGTTCTTC.

The rearrangement links TRBV7-9 to TRBJ2-4; 7 bases fit TRBD1. The ends lost 0 bases at V and 0 bases at J; junction bases unmatched: 8. Germline V gene sequence: CDR1 SEHNR, CDR2 FQNEAQ (reference sequence). CDR3 length equals 18 residues. The CDR3 DNA is TGTGCCAGCAGCTTAGCTGGCAGGGGGAGATTAGCCAAAAACATTCAGTACTTC. Encoded protein: CASSLAGRGRLAKNIQYF.

This clone was recorded only once. V usage is TRBV9 and J usage is TRBJ1-2, with D unresolved. Trimming cost V 0 bases and J 1 base, with 13 bases left between them. The germline gives CDR1 SGDLS, CDR2 YYNGEE. CDR3 length equals 16 residues. CDR3 DNA: TGTGCCAGCAGCGTAGGCGTGTCAGCTGTTAACTATGGCTACACCTTC. Translating gives CASSVGVSAVNYGYTF.

The chain links TRBV28 to TRBJ1-3; D is uncertain. CDR3 size: 17 residues. V gave up 3 bases and J gave up 0 bases, with 15 bases separating them. From germline, CDR1 is MDHEN and CDR2 SYDVKM. The CDR3 DNA reads as TGTGCCAGCAGTTTTACCGGGCAGACGCACTCTGGAAACACCATATATTTT. It yields the protein CASSFTGQTHSGNTIYF.

The V call is TRBV11-2, the J call TRBJ2-4; TRBD2 matches 7 bases. The ends lost 1 base at V and 3 bases at J; junction bases unmatched: 9. Germline V gives CDR1 SGHAT, CDR2 FQNNGV. The CDR3 spans 17 residues. CDR3 amino acids: CASSLGFLSGYKNIQYF. The CDR3 bases are TGTGCCAGCAGCTTAGGCTTCCTTAGCGGGTACAAAAACATTCAGTACTTC.

The V gene is TRBV10-3, the J gene TRBJ1-5; no firm D call. The V end was cut by 2 bases, the J end by 4 bases, with 12 bases between. This CDR3 spans 15 amino acids. Germline V gives CDR1 ENHRY, CDR2 SYGVKD. CDR3 protein: CAISERGPLNQPQHF. Written as DNA, the CDR3 is TGTGCCATCAGTGAGCGTGGACCTCTTAATCAGCCCCAGCATTTT.

The chain is built from TRBV7-2 and TRBJ2-1, with a tentative D call TRBD2 (5 bases). CDR1 SGHTA and CDR2 FQGNSA come from the germline V gene. The CDR3 consists of 14 residues. Trimming stripped 2 bases from V and 10 bases from J, with 15 bases between. As DNA, the CDR3 is TGTGCCAGCAGCTTAACGGTATCAGGCGGGGAGCAGTTCTTC. Translated, it gives CASSLTVSGGEQFF.

With respect to this clone: The germline gene is not matched at one end of the junction; a read error may be the cause. J is TRBJ2-1 and V is TRBV28; no reliable D call. This CDR3 has 14 residues. Per the germline V gene, CDR1 is MDHEN and CDR2 is SYDVKM. DNA of the CDR3: TGTGCCAGCAGTTTAAATGGCGGTCACAAGGAGCAGTTCTTC. Translation gives CASSLNGGHKEQFF.

In this sample, this clone turned up once. V usage is TRBV4-3 and J usage is TRBJ2-3; D is undetermined. Germline assignment: CDR1 LGHNA and CDR2 YSLEER. V was cut by 1 base and J by 5 bases, with 7 bases left in between. The CDR3 runs 13 residues. The DNA of the CDR3 is TGCGCCAGCAGCCAAGCGCGCGGAGATACGCAGTATTTT. Amino acids: CASSQARGDTQYF.

The J gene is TRBJ2-7, the V gene TRBV10-3, with 7 bases identical to TRBD1. V lost 5 bases, J lost 3 bases, and 4 bases stayed unmatched. The germline V gene encodes CDR1 ENHRY and CDR2 SYGVKD. The CDR3 is 13 amino acids. The CDR3 DNA reads TGTGCCATCAGTCCAGGGGGAAACTACGAGCAGTACTTC. Translating it yields CAISPGGNYEQYF.

The V and J genes are TRBV5-5 and TRBJ1-2; 8 nucleotides match TRBD1. The CDR3 consists of 13 residues. Germline V gene sequence: CDR1 SGHKS, CDR2 YYEKEE (reference sequence). V gave up 9 bases and J gave up 4 bases; unmatched junction bases: 8. This chain's CDR3 is CATRRTGTYGYTF. CDR3 DNA: TGTGCCACCAGACGGACAGGGACCTATGGCTACACCTTC.

V and J are TRBV7-9 and TRBJ1-3; no reliable D call. V shed 3 bases and J shed 4 bases, with 13 bases lying between them. CDR1 and CDR2 (germline): SEHNR, FQNEAQ (reference sequence). The CDR3 has 15 residues. CDR3 protein: CASSFHPVGGNTIYF. The CDR3 region has the DNA TGTGCCAGCAGCTTCCATCCGGTAGGCGGAAACACCATATATTTT.

This clone showed up just a few times. The chain joins TRBV5-6 to TRBJ1-1, with a possible D match to TRBD1 (5 bases). CDR1 is SGHDT, CDR2 YYEEEE, per germline. The germline V and J ends were trimmed by 2 bases and 1 base, with 15 bases remaining between them. CDR3 size: 16 residues. CDR3 residues: CASSFRRLGPNTEAFF. CDR3 nucleotide sequence: TGTGCCAGCAGCTTTCGACGCCTGGGACCGAACACTGAAGCTTTCTTT.

The rearrangement uses TRBV27 and TRBJ2-5; no definite D call. This CDR3 contains 11 residues. V dropped 4 bases and J dropped 3 bases, with 3 bases sitting between them. Per the germline V gene, CDR1 is MNHEY and CDR2 is SMNVEV (reference sequence). In DNA, the CDR3 is TGTGCCAGCAGTTATGAAGAGACCCAGTACTTC. It translates to CASSYEETQYF.

This chain links TRBV10-1 with TRBJ2-7; TRBD2 is a possible D gene (5 bases). Trimming removed 8 bases from V and 6 bases from J, with 17 bases in between. There are 13 residues in the CDR3. The germline CDR1 and CDR2 sequences are WNHNN and SYGVQD (reference sequence). CDR3 sequence: CASARTLGAEQYF. CDR3 in DNA: TGCGCCAGCGCGCGGACTTTAGGCGCCGAGCAGTACTTC.